Here is one TCR beta chain with its context. This entry belongs to a study of identical twins. From germline, CDR1 is MDHEN and CDR2 SYDVKM. This CDR3 has 21 amino acids. V was pared by 2 bases and J by 0 bases, with 26 bases between. Via MiXCR, TCRdb re-called the 5' RACE reads, giving one row per CDR3 protein. The table shows 1.5 million to 2 million distinct CDR3 sequences, with around a third occurring only once. This sequence joins TRBV28 and TRBJ1-5, with D possibly being TRBD1 (6 bases). The sample taken for sequencing was cord blood. The clonotype was recovered from a newborn girl in good health. This CDR3 is CASSLVRLRDTAGYSNQPQHF. The CDR3 nucleotides are TGTGCCAGCAGTTTAGTTCGACTGCGGGACACCGCTGGGTATAGCAATCAGCCCCAGCATTTT.